This T cell receptor (beta chain) originates from a study of cytomegalovirus exposure and HLA in healthy donors. Looking at the study overall: HLA-typed donors contributed approximately 86 million unique TCRs, which were held in an early data release. Study conclusions and caveats: DRB1 had the most TCR associations and HLA-C the fewest, a later analysis found, with rates varying by HLA locus.

Donors sampled were nominally healthy, though unrecorded immune exposures were likely. With regard to this clone: No antigen is known for it.

J gave up 8 bases and V 0 bases, and 8 bases lay outside the gene matches. Germline V gene data show CDR1 as MGHRA and CDR2 as YSYEKL. There are 16 residues in the CDR3. Primers: 60 Vbeta forward and 13 Jbeta reverse. TCRdb's copy holds only in-frame clones and misses some; the assay was immunoSEQ multiplex PCR. The sample carries tens of thousands of clones, approximately 76% recorded once. J is TRBJ1-4 and V is TRBV4-1; 8 nucleotides line up with TRBD1. The source material was PBMCs. This receptor was identified in a man between 50 and 59 years old in good health and CMV-seronegative. In DNA, the CDR3 is TGCGCCAGCAGCCAAGAACTTACAGGGGGGTGGGAAAAACTGTTTTTT. It specifies CASSQELTGGWEKLFF.